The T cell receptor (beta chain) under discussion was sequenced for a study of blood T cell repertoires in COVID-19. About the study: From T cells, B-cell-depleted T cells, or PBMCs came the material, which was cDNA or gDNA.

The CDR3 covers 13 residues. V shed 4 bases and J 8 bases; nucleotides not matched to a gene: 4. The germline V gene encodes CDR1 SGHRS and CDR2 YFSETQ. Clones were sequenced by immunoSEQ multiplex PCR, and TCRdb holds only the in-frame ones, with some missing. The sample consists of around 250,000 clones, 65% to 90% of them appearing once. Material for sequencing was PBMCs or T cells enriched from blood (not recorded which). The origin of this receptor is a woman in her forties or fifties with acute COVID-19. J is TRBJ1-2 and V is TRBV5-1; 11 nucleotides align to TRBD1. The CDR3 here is CASSLGQGAGYTF. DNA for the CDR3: TGCGCCAGCAGCCTTGGACAGGGGGCGGGCTACACCTTC.